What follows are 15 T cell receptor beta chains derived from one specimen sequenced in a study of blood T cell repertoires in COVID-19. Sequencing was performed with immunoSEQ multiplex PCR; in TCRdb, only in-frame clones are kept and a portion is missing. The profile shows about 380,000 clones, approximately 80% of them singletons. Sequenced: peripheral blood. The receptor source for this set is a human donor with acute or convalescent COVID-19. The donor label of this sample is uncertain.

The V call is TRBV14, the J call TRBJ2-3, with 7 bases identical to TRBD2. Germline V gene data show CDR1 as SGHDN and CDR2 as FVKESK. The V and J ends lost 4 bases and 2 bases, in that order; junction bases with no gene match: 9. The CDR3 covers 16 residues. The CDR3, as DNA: TGTGCCAGCAGCCCAGTGGCGGGACTATCCACAGATACGCAGTATTTT. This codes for CASSPVAGLSTDTQYF.

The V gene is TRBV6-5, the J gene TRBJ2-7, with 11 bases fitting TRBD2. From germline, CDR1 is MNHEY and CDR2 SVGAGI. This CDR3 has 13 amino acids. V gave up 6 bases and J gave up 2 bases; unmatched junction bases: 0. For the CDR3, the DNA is TGTGCCAGCAGGACTAGCGGGGCCTACGAGCAGTACTTC. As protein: CASRTSGAYEQYF.

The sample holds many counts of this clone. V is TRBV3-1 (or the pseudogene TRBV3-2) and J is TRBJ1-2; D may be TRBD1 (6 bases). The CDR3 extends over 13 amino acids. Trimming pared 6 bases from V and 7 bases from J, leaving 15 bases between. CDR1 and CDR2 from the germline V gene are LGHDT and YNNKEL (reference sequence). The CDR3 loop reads CASRNRESSGYTF. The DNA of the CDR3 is TGTGCCAGCAGAAACAGGGAATCGAGTGGCTACACCTTC.

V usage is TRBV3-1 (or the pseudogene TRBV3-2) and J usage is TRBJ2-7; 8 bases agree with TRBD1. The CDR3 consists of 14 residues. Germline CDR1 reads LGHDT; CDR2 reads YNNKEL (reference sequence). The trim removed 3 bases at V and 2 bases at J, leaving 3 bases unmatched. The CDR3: CASSHRDRPYEQYF. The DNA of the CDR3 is TGTGCCAGCAGCCACCGGGACAGGCCCTACGAGCAGTACTTC.

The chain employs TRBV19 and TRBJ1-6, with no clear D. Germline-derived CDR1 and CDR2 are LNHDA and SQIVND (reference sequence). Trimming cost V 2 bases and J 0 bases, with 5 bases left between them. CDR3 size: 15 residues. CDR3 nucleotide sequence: TGTGCCAGTAGTATACCGTCCTCCTATAATTCACCCCTCCACTTT. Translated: CASSIPSSYNSPLHF.

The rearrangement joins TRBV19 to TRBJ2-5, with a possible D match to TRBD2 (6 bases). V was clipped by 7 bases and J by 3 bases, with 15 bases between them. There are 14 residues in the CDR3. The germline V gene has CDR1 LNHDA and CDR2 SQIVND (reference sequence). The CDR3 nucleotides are TGTGCCAGTAAGGAGGGGCCTGGAAAAGAGACCCAGTACTTC. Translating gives CASKEGPGKETQYF. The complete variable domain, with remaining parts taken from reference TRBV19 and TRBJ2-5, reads DGGITQSPKYLFRKEGQNVTLSCEQNLNHDAMYWYRQDPGQGLRLIYYSQIVNDFQKGDIAEGYSVSREKKESFPLTVTSAQKNPTAFYLCASKEGPGKETQYFGPGTRLLVL.

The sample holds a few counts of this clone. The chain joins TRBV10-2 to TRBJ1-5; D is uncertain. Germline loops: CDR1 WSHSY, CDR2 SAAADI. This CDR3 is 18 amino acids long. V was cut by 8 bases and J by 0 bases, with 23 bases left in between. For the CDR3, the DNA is TGCGCCAGCTCCCCTAGGCGAACGGGTACTTATAGCAATCAGCCCCAGCATTTT. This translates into CASSPRRTGTYSNQPQHF.

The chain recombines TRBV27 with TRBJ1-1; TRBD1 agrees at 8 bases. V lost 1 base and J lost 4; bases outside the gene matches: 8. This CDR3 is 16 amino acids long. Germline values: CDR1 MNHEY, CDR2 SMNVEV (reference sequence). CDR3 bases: TGTGCCAGCAGTTTATGGTCACAGGGGGGTGTCACTGAAGCTTTCTTT. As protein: CASSLWSQGGVTEAFF.

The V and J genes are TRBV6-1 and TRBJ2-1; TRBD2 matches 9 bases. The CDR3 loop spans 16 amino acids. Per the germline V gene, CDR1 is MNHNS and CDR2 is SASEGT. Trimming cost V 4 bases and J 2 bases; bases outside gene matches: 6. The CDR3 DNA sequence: TGTGCCAGCAGTGGCCGTCTAGCGGGGACCTACAATGAGCAGTTCTTC. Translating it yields CASSGRLAGTYNEQFF.

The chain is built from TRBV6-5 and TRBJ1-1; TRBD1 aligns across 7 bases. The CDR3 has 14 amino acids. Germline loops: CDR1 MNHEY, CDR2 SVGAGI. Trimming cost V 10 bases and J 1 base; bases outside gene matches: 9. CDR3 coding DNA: TGTGCCACCCTTCGCCGGACAGGGAACACTGAAGCTTTCTTT. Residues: CATLRRTGNTEAFF.

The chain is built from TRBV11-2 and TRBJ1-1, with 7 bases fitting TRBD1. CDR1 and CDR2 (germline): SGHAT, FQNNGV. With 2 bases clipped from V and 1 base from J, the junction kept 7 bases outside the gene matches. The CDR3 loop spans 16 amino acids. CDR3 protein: CASSLLRTGANTEAFF. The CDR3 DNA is TGTGCCAGCAGCTTACTTCGGACAGGAGCGAACACTGAAGCTTTCTTT. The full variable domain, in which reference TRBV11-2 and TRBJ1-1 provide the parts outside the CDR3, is EAGVAQSPRYKIIEKRQSVAFWCNPISGHATLYWYQQILGQGPKLLIQFQNNGVVDDSQLPKDRFSAERLKGVDSTLKIQPAKLEDSAVYLCASSLLRTGANTEAFFGQGTRLTVV.

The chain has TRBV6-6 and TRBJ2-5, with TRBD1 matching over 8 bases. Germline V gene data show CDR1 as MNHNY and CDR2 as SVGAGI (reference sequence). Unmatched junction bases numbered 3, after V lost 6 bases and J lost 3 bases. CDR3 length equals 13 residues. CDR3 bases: TGTGCCAGCAGGGAGACAGGGGAAGAGACCCAGTACTTC. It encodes CASRETGEETQYF.

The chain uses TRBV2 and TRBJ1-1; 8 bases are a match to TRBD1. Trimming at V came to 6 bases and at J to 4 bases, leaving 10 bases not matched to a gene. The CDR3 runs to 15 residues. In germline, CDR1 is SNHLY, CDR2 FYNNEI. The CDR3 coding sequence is TGTGCCAGCAGATCCGGGACAGGTTCGGTCACTGAAGCTTTCTTT. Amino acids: CASRSGTGSVTEAFF.

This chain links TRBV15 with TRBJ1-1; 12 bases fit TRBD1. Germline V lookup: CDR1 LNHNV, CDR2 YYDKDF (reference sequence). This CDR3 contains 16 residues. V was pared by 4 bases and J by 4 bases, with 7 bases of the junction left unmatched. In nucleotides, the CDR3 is TGTGCCACCAGCACCCGGGACAGGGGGCTCGGCACTGAAGCTTTCTTT. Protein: CATSTRDRGLGTEAFF.

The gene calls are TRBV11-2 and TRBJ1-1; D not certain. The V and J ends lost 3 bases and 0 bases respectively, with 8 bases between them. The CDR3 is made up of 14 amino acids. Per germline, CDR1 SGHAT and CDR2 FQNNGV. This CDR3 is CASSFVLMNTEAFF. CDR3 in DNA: TGTGCCAGCAGCTTCGTACTGATGAACACTGAAGCTTTCTTT.